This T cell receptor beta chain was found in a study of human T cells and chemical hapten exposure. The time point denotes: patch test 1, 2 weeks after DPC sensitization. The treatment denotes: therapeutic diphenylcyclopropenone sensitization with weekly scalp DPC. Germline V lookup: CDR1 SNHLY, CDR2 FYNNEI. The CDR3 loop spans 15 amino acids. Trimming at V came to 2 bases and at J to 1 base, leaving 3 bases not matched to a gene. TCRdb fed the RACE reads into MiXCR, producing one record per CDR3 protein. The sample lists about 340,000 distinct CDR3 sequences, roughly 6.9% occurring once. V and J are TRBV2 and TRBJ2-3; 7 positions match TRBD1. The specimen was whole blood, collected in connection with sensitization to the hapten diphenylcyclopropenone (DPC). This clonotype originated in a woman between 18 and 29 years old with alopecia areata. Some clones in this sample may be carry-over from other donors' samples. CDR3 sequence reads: CASSETGVGTDTQYF. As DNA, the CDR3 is TGTGCCAGCAGTGAAACAGGGGTAGGCACAGATACGCAGTATTTT.